This T cell receptor (beta chain) derives from a study of cytomegalovirus exposure and HLA in healthy donors (TCRdb year 2017). Regarding the complete study: The 500 to 800 repertoires of the first cohort and the 110 or so validation repertoires were produced on the same platform, according to a later analysis. To predict cytomegalovirus infection status, the study combined high-throughput TCR immunosequencing, statistical association of individual TCRs with disease status, and machine learning. The aim of the study was to test whether cataloging public T cell receptors could identify signatures of past pathogen exposure. Along with the roughly 670-subject first cohort, a separate validation cohort of 120 different subjects was used. The paper's findings and limits, for the study overall: In a later analysis, TCRs clustered in the first cohort were found to also tend to co-occur in the 120 or so validation repertoires, with approximately 95% of cluster scores above 0. In the study, around 150 TCR beta chains were listed as associated with cytomegalovirus. The classifier was reported to diagnose cytomegalovirus status with high specificity and sensitivity in both the original cohort and the validation cohort. A few of the identified cytomegalovirus-associated TCR beta chains were confirmed in vitro to be specific for cytomegalovirus antigens. While some public TCRs were present in many individuals, most TCR sequences turned up only very rarely across donors. A later analysis had no HLA typing for the validation cohort, so co-occurrence there was scored across all 130 or so repertoires. The authors suggested that the approach could potentially be generalized to other disease states and immunological phenotypes.

For this clone: The clone's antigen remains unknown. Per-base qualities were not stored, and no clone one base away is much larger.

Separate from the roughly 650-subject first cohort, the validation cohort of about 120 subjects was the group to which the donors belonged. The CDR3 goes from the cysteine to the phenylalanine over 12 residues. Only the CDR3 part of the read is kept: 36 bases, read in frame from the first base. V is pared back by 4 bases and J by 9 bases, with 10 bases lying between the germline termini. Looking up the germline V gene (reference sequence) yields CDR1 SEHNR and CDR2 FQNEAQ. Libraries were built with the immunoSEQ multiplex PCR assay. The study's own analysis went as follows. To diagnose cytomegalovirus status from the catalog of TCR beta chain sequences, a statistical classification framework was built. TCRdb provides this immuneACCESS table in a form limited to in-frame rearrangements. Some clones are lacking; in checked studies, under half of them reflect an unresolved V gene, and why the rest are absent is not known. That table is the source of V, J and clone size, and D and trimming were worked out from the DNA. For this sample there are about 50,000 clones; about 88% appear just once. Jointly, the top ten make up approximately 6.7% of the sample.

The TCR originated in a woman younger than 45 in good health and CMV-seronegative. The rearranged chain carries TRBV7-9 and TRBJ2-1; no D segment can be confidently identified. The sample taken for sequencing was PBMCs. The bases are TGTGCCAGCAGCTCACGTACGGTTGAGCAGTTCTTC. Translated, it gives CASSSRTVEQFF.